This T cell receptor beta chain originates from a study of cytomegalovirus exposure and HLA in healthy donors. For the study at large: A data release that came early held approximately 85 million unique TCRs from HLA-typed donors. Study findings and constraints: Some TCR beta chains (approximately 180 of them) were listed as cytomegalovirus-associated. In a later analysis, HLA-associated TCR beta chains were more clonally expanded than equally common others.

In the PCR, 60 Vbeta and 13 Jbeta primers were used. Assay: immunoSEQ multiplex PCR; the TCRdb copy retains only in-frame clones and omits some. The table lists fewer than 150,000 clones, approximately 80% of them singletons. The germline V gene encodes CDR1 LNHNV and CDR2 YYDKDF (reference sequence). The CDR3 consists of 13 residues. Trimming pared 1 base from V and 5 bases from J, leaving 6 bases between. On this clone itself: Its antigen is unknown.

The chain links TRBV15 to TRBJ1-5, with D unclear. This clonotype was sampled from a male donor in good health and CMV-seronegative. Sequenced input: PBMCs. The DNA for the CDR3 is TGTGCCACCAGCAGAGCTCAGGATCAGCCCCAGCATTTT. Protein sequence: CATSRAQDQPQHF.